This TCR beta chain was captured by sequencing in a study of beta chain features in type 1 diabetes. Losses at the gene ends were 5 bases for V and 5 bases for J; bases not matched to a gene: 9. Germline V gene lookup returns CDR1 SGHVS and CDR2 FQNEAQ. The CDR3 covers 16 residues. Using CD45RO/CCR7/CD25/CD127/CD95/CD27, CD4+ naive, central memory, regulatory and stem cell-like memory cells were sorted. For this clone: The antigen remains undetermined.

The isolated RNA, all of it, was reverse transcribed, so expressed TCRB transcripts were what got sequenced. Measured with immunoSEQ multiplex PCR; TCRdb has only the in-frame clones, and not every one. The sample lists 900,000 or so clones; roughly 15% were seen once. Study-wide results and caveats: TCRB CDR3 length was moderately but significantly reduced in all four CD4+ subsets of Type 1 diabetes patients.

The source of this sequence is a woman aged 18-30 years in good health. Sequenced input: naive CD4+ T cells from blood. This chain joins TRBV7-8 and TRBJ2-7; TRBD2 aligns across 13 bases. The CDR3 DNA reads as TGTGCCAGCAGCCCCCGGACTAGCGGGAGATTGGACGAGCAGTACTTC. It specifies CASSPRTSGRLDEQYF.